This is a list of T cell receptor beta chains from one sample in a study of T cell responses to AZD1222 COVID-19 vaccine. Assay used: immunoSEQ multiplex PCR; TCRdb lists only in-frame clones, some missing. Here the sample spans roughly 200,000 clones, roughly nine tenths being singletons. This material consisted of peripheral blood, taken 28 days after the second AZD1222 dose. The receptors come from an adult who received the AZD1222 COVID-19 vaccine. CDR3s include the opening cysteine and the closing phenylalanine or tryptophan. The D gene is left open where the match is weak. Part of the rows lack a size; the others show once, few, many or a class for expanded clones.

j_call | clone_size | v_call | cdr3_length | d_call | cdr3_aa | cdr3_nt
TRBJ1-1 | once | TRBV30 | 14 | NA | CAWNTHRRNTEAFF | TGTGCCTGGAATACTCACAGGAGAAACACTGAAGCTTTCTTT
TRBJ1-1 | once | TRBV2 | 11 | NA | CASIRVAEAFF | TGTGCCAGCATAAGGGTCGCTGAAGCTTTCTTT
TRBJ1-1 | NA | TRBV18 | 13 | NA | CASGSDLNTEAFF | TGTGCCAGCGGCAGCGATTTGAACACTGAAGCTTTCTTT
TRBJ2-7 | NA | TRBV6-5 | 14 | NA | CASGAALGRDEQYF | TGTGCCAGCGGCGCTGCTCTCGGGAGAGACGAGCAGTACTTC
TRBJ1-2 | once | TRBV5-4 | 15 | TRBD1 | CASSLARGLDYGYTF | TGTGCCAGCAGCTTGGCCAGGGGGCTGGACTATGGCTACACCTTC
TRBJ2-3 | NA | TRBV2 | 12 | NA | CASSSSTDTQYF | TGTGCCAGCAGTTCTAGCACAGATACGCAGTATTTT
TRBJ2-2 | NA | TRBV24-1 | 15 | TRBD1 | CATSDTGVTTGELFF | TGTGCCACCAGTGATACAGGGGTAACGACCGGGGAGCTGTTTTTT
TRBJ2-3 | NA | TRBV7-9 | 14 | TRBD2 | CAVSLAGGVDTQYF | TGTGCCGTAAGCCTAGCGGGGGGAGTAGATACGCAGTATTTT
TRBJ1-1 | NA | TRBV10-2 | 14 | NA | CASSVFRANTEAFF | TGCGCCAGCAGTGTCTTCAGGGCTAACACTGAAGCTTTCTTT
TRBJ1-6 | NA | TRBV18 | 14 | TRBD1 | CASSPGTGYSPLHF | TGTGCCAGCTCACCTGGGACAGGGTATTCACCCCTCCACTTT
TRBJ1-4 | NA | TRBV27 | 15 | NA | CASSLMVGTNEKLFF | TGTGCCAGCAGTTTAATGGTGGGAACTAATGAAAAACTGTTTTTT
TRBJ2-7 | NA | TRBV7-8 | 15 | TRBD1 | CASSRTGGSPYEQYF | TGTGCCAGCAGCCGGACAGGGGGCTCCCCCTACGAGCAGTACTTC
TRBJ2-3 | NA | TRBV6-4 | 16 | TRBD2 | CASTNGLAGEEDTQYF | TGTGCCAGCACGAATGGACTAGCGGGAGAGGAAGATACGCAGTATTTT
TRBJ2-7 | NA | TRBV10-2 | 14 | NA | CASSEGSGSYEQYF | TGCGCCAGCAGTGAGGGTAGCGGCTCCTACGAGCAGTACTTC
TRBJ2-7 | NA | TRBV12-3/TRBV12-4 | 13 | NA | CASTVGQHYEQYF | TGTGCCAGCACCGTGGGCCAACACTACGAGCAGTACTTC
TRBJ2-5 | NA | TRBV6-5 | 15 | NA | CASSYSSAGQETQYF | TGTGCCAGCAGTTACTCGAGTGCGGGGCAAGAGACCCAGTACTTC
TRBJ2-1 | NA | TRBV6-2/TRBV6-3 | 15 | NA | CASSFRGLLYNEQFF | TGTGCCAGCAGCTTTAGGGGCCTCTTATACAATGAGCAGTTCTTC